This entry describes one T cell receptor (beta chain). Antigen: not known. Mismatch with germline at one junction end may stem from a read error. These data are taken from a study of tumor and adjacent non-tumor tissue in lung cancer. Points from the study as a whole: Higher tumor TCR diversity was associated with shorter survival.

TCRbeta libraries were built with three rounds of nested PCR, modified from ARM-PCR. TCRdb processed the multiplex PCR reads anew with MiXCR; each CDR3 protein has one entry. The data show approximately 79,000 distinct CDR3 sequences, 61% seen once. The CDR3 extends over 14 amino acids. Germline lookup yields CDR1 SQVTM and CDR2 ANQGSEA. The template was RNA from unsorted bulk tissue. The receptor's source is a man between 65 and 80 years old with non-small cell lung cancer. Sequenced sample: lung tumor tissue. V and J are TRBV29-1 and TRBJ2-7, with TRBD2 identical over 13 bases. The CDR3 DNA is TGCGGCGTGCAACTAGCGGGAGGGCCTCGGGAGCAGTACTTT. This encodes CGVQLAGGPREQYF.